This is a list of T cell receptor beta chains from one sample in a study of T cell clusters in autoimmune cytopenias. TCRdb reprocessed the multiplex PCR reads, with one entry per CDR3 protein and no DNA. The sample includes approximately 3,600 distinct CDR3 sequences. What was sequenced was peripheral blood. Receptors were obtained from a human donor with an autoimmune cytopenia, with autoimmune hepatitis or in good health (not recorded which). The CDR3 runs from the conserved cysteine through the conserved F or W. Each record gives: V gene, J gene, CDR3 protein.

v_call: TRBV10-1
j_call: TRBJ2-5
cdr3_aa: CASSESEGPHQETQYF

v_call: TRBV4-1
j_call: TRBJ1-6
cdr3_aa: CATNTFQGTNSPLHF

v_call: TRBV12-3/TRBV12-4
j_call: TRBJ2-1
cdr3_aa: CASSLLVNEQFF

v_call: TRBV28
j_call: TRBJ2-3
cdr3_aa: CASSLRGEGAGTDTQYF

v_call: TRBV21-1
j_call: TRBJ1-5
cdr3_aa: CASSKAVREQGGNQPQHF

v_call: TRBV11-2
j_call: TRBJ2-5
cdr3_aa: CASSLGPWGARDWETQYF

v_call: TRBV27
j_call: TRBJ2-3
cdr3_aa: CATRGGVLAADTQYF

v_call: TRBV9
j_call: TRBJ2-5
cdr3_aa: CASSVGGSGYWETQYF

v_call: TRBV18
j_call: TRBJ1-6
cdr3_aa: CASSQGYNSPLHF

v_call: TRBV18
j_call: TRBJ2-1
cdr3_aa: CASSPDSGDGNEQFF